These 7 T cell receptor beta chains came from one sample sequenced in a study of T cell responses to AZD1222 COVID-19 vaccine. The data were produced by immunoSEQ multiplex PCR, yet TCRdb's version contains in-frame clones alone and is incomplete. The repertoire holds over 95,000 clones, with about 86% as singletons. The sample was peripheral blood, taken on day 0 of AZD1222 vaccination. All receptors come from an adult in good health.

This rearrangement joins TRBV4-1 to TRBJ2-7, with TRBD2 matching over 11 bases. CDR3 length equals 18 residues. The ends lost 4 bases at V and 4 bases at J; junction bases unmatched: 15. CDR1 and CDR2 (germline): MGHRA, YSYEKL. CDR3 loop: CASSRALAGAPNTYEQYF. In nucleotides, the CDR3 is TGCGCCAGCAGCCGAGCACTAGCGGGAGCCCCCAACACTTACGAGCAGTACTTC.

J is TRBJ2-5 and V is TRBV7-8, with TRBD2 matching 12 bases. CDR1 is SGHVS, CDR2 FQNEAQ, per germline. V dropped 4 bases and J dropped 2; count of bases not matched to a gene: 5. This CDR3 comprises 16 residues. The DNA of the CDR3 is TGTGCCAGCAGCTCGTGGACTAGCGGGGCGCAAGAGACCCAGTACTTC. This codes for CASSSWTSGAQETQYF.

This chain uses TRBV5-1 with TRBJ2-1; 11 nucleotides line up with TRBD2. Per germline, CDR1 SGHRS and CDR2 YFSETQ. V lost 5 bases to trimming and J lost 0 bases; unmatched junction nucleotides: 4. This CDR3 spans 16 amino acids. The CDR3 DNA sequence: TGCGCCAGCAGAGGACTAGCGGGTAGCTCCTACAATGAGCAGTTCTTC. It specifies CASRGLAGSSYNEQFF. Based on the CDR3 plus reference TRBV5-1 and TRBJ2-1, the full variable domain is KAGVTQTPRYLIKTRGQQVTLSCSPISGHRSVSWYQQTPGQGLQFLFEYFSETQRNKGNFPGRFSGRQFSNSRSEMNVSTLELGDSALYLCASRGLAGSSYNEQFFGPGTRLTVL.

V gene TRBV28 combines with J gene TRBJ2-7; D call uncertain. Germline V gives CDR1 MDHEN, CDR2 SYDVKM. The CDR3 consists of 14 residues. V lost 1 base and J 2 bases, leaving 9 bases between the germline ends. Written as DNA, the CDR3 is TGTGCCAGCAGTTTATTGACCGGAACCTACGAGCAGTACTTC. The encoded protein is CASSLLTGTYEQYF.

The chain joins TRBV28 to TRBJ2-7, with D tentatively TRBD1 (6 bases). The CDR3 totals 11 residues. V lost 9 bases, J lost 2 bases, and 8 bases lay in between. The germline gives CDR1 MDHEN, CDR2 SYDVKM. CDR3 loop: CASGGTYEQYF. DNA for the CDR3: TGTGCCAGTGGGGGCACCTACGAGCAGTACTTC.

This clone was found once. J is TRBJ2-7 and V is TRBV7-2; D gene uncertain. The CDR3 has 14 residues. The germline V gene encodes CDR1 SGHTA and CDR2 FQGNSA. Trimming cost V 2 bases and J 0 bases, with 8 bases left between them. CDR3 coding DNA: TGTGCCAGCAGCTTAATATCAAGCTCCTACGAGCAGTACTTC. This gives the protein CASSLISSSYEQYF.

Only one count was recorded for this clone. The chain couples TRBV6-6 to TRBJ2-7; D not certain. Germline V CDR1 and CDR2: MNHNY, SVGAGI (reference sequence). V was pared by 7 bases and J by 3 bases, with 13 bases between. CDR3 length: 13 amino acids. The CDR3: CASNIGRNYEQYF. CDR3 nucleotides: TGTGCCAGCAACATTGGACGGAACTACGAGCAGTACTTC.